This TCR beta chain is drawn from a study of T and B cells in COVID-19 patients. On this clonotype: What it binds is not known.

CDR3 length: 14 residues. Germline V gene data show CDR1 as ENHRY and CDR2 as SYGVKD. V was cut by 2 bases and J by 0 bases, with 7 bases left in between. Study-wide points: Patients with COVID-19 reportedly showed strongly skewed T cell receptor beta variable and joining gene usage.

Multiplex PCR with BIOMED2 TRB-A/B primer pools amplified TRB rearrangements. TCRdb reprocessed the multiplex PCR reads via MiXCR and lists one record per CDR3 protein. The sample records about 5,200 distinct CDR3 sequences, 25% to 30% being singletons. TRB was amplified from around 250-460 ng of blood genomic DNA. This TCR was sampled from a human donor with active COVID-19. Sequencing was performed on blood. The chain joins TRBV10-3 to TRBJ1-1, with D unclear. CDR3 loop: CAISENLMNTEAFF. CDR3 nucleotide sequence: TGTGCCATCAGTGAGAACCTCATGAACACTGAAGCTTTCTTT.